This passage covers 5 T cell receptor beta chains from one sample sequenced in a study of T-cell memory formation after mild COVID-19. Via MiXCR, TCRdb re-called the 5' RACE reads, giving one row per CDR3 protein. This table holds a few hundred thousand distinct CDR3 sequences, 9.4% found once. The sample consisted of PBMCs or a T cell subset sorted from them (not recorded which). All receptors come from a man aged 18 to 30 who had mild COVID-19 (a few samples of this study predate the infection). Cell type and time point are not known.

This sequence joins TRBV6-1 and TRBJ2-7; D ambiguous. Trimming left V 0 bases short and J 4 bases short, with 16 bases between. Germline lookup yields CDR1 MNHNS and CDR2 SASEGT. CDR3 size: 16 residues. CDR3 coding DNA: TGTGCCAGCAGTGAAGCTCCCCCGCCTCTCGGTTACGAGCAGTACTTC. It is translated as CASSEAPPPLGYEQYF.

This clonotype was found many times. The V call is TRBV5-1, the J call TRBJ2-3; D is perhaps TRBD1 (6 bases). With 4 bases removed from V and 0 bases from J, the gap between germline ends came to 12 bases. Germline V CDR1 and CDR2: SGHRS, YFSETQ. There are 15 residues in the CDR3. The CDR3 here is CASSPGQTSTDTQYF. In nucleotides, the CDR3 is TGCGCCAGCAGCCCAGGACAGACTAGCACAGATACGCAGTATTTT. The entire variable domain, with the rest obtained from reference TRBV5-1 and TRBJ2-3, is as follows: KAGVTQTPRYLIKTRGQQVTLSCSPISGHRSVSWYQQTPGQGLQFLFEYFSETQRNKGNFPGRFSGRQFSNSRSEMNVSTLELGDSALYLCASSPGQTSTDTQYFGPGTRLTVL.

This clonotype was observed many times. The V gene is TRBV7-3, the J gene TRBJ2-5; tentative D call: TRBD1 (5 bases). V shed 5 bases and J shed 9 bases, with 19 bases lying between them. Germline-derived CDR1 and CDR2 are SGHTA and FQGTGA. The CDR3 extends over 14 amino acids. CDR3 in DNA: TGTGCCAGCAGCCAAGAGTGGCAGGGAATGCCCCAGTACTTC. Translating gives CASSQEWQGMPQYF.

Only a few counts were recorded for this clonotype. The chain recombines TRBV4-2 with TRBJ1-5, with D possibly TRBD1 on 6 matching bases. V shed 0 bases and J shed 4 bases, with 13 bases lying between them. This CDR3 has 16 residues. The V gene's germline CDR1 is LGHNA and CDR2 YNFKEQ. CDR3 amino acids: CASSQDRGLGNQPQHF. CDR3 nucleotide sequence: TGTGCCAGCAGCCAAGATCGGGGGCTTGGAAATCAGCCCCAGCATTTT.

This clonotype was counted a few times. CDR3 protein: CASSLGRAPHGYTF. CDR3 sequence (DNA): TGTGCCAGCAGTTTGGGCAGGGCTCCCCATGGCTACACCTTC. The V call is TRBV27, the J call TRBJ1-2; D is perhaps TRBD1 (5 bases). V lost 3 bases, J lost 6 bases, and 14 bases lay in between. This CDR3 spans 14 amino acids. Germline CDR1 and CDR2: MNHEY and SMNVEV (reference sequence).